A single sample is the source of the 3 T cell receptor beta chains below, sequenced in a study of post-analysis software for immune sequencing data. Study conclusions and caveats: Patients had higher frequencies than controls of roughly five TRBV segments, including TRBV5-6, TRBV5-1 and TRBV20-1.

Their antigen targets remain unknown. Included in the TCR beta cDNA libraries were unique molecular identifiers. One entry per CDR3 protein, called by TCRdb with MiXCR from the PCR reads. In the table there are about 500,000 distinct CDR3 sequences, approximately 46% of which are singletons. Sequencing was performed on blood. Receptors originate from a girl aged 5-17 years with multiple sclerosis.

The chain has TRBV20-1 and TRBJ2-7; D may be TRBD1 (5 bases). The germline V gene has CDR1 DFQATT and CDR2 SNEGSKA (reference sequence). The CDR3 has 16 residues. The V end was cut by 5 bases, the J end by 4 bases, with 24 bases between. Here the CDR3 reads CSASGRERGYEYEQYF. The CDR3, as DNA: TGCAGTGCTTCGGGCAGGGAAAGGGGATACGAATACGAGCAGTACTTC.

This clonotype has only a few counts. CDR3 in DNA: TGTGCCAGCAGCCCGGAAGCTGCTAACTATGGCTACACCTTC. Protein sequence: CASSPEAANYGYTF. The J gene is TRBJ1-2, the V gene TRBV3-1, with D unresolved. Trimming left V 4 bases short and J 0 bases short, with 9 bases between. This CDR3 region has 14 residues. The germline gives CDR1 LGHDT, CDR2 YNNKEL (reference sequence).

This chain joins TRBV4-1 and TRBJ1-6; D perhaps matches TRBD1 (5 bases). From germline, CDR1 is MGHRA and CDR2 YSYEKL. The CDR3 length is 16 residues. V lost 1 base and J 7 bases, leaving 14 bases between the germline ends. For the CDR3, the DNA is TGCGCCAGCAGCCAAGGAGTAAGCAGGGACAATTCACCCCTCCACTTT. Protein sequence: CASSQGVSRDNSPLHF.